Shown below are 15 T cell receptor beta chains from a single sample sequenced in a study of shared T cell receptors in the human thymus. Generated by immunoSEQ multiplex PCR, the TCRdb table keeps only in-frame clones and is missing some. Of some 760,000 clones in the sample, 70% to 90% were seen once. This same sample was also taken into another study, of human thymus T cells.

The sample taken for sequencing was thymocytes. The source is a girl less than two years old with a congenital heart defect.

The chain carries TRBV14 and TRBJ1-1; unclear D gene. This CDR3 spans 12 amino acids. V lost 0 bases to trimming and J lost 8 bases, with 7 bases between them. Germline V gene lookup returns CDR1 SGHDN and CDR2 FVKESK. DNA for the CDR3: TGTGCCAGCAGCCAAGAGCCCAGGGAAGCTTTCTTT. Its translation is CASSQEPREAFF.

This clone was counted between two and nine times. The rearrangement links TRBV11-1 to TRBJ2-2; unclear D gene. CDR3 length equals 16 residues. V was clipped by 4 bases and J by 1 base, with 13 bases between them. Germline V gene sequence: CDR1 SGHAT, CDR2 FQDESV (reference sequence). CDR3 nucleotide sequence: TGTGCCAGCAGCTCGTCACAGAGTCGGAACACCGGGGAGCTGTTTTTT. This translates into CASSSSQSRNTGELFF.

The chain employs TRBV9 and TRBJ1-5, with D possibly TRBD1 on 6 matching bases. V lost 0 bases and J 1 base, leaving 11 bases between the germline ends. This CDR3 region has 16 residues. The germline V gene encodes CDR1 SGDLS and CDR2 YYNGEE. CDR3 coding DNA: TGTGCCAGCAGCGTAGGCCCAGGGGAAAGCAATCAGCCCCAGCATTTT. The encoded protein is CASSVGPGESNQPQHF.

This clone came up a few times. The chain recombines TRBV11-2 with TRBJ1-2, with a weak D call TRBD1 (5 bases). V was cut by 5 bases and J by 0 bases, with 22 bases left in between. Germline V gives CDR1 SGHAT, CDR2 FQNNGV. This CDR3 region has 18 residues. The CDR3 loop is CASSPDGLGQIANYGYTF. The CDR3 nucleotides are TGTGCCAGCAGCCCCGACGGGTTGGGGCAGATCGCTAACTATGGCTACACCTTC.

The chain joins TRBV7-9 to TRBJ2-5; TRBD2 matches 12 bases. Near its end, the DNA agrees better with TRBJ2-7, so the J call may be wrong. The length of the CDR3 is 19 residues. Germline CDR1 reads SEHNR; CDR2 reads FQNEAQ (reference sequence). The CDR3 spells CASSLVRTSGGPSSYEQYF. The CDR3 DNA sequence: TGTGCCAGCAGCTTAGTGCGCACTAGCGGGGGGCCGAGCTCCTACGAGCAGTACTTC.

The chain carries TRBV7-2 and TRBJ1-1; 9 bases line up with TRBD1. The V gene end was trimmed by 0 bases and the J gene end by 5 bases; junction bases not matched to a gene: 7. The CDR3 extends over 16 amino acids. CDR1 is SGHTA, CDR2 FQGNSA, per germline. The DNA of the CDR3 is TGTGCCAGCAGCTTAGCTTCTGGACAGGGGAATACTGAAGCTTTCTTT. Its translation: CASSLASGQGNTEAFF.

In its sample, this clone was seen once. The chain carries TRBV5-1 and TRBJ2-7; D gene uncertain. CDR3 length: 15 amino acids. The V gene lost 4 bases and the J gene lost 7 bases, with 21 bases spanning the gap. CDR1 and CDR2 (germline): SGHRS, YFSETQ. The CDR3 protein is CASSPDGPKPGEQYF. As DNA, the CDR3 is TGCGCCAGCAGCCCGGATGGTCCCAAGCCGGGTGAGCAGTACTTC.

The J gene is TRBJ1-5, the V gene TRBV5-5; a possible D gene is TRBD1 (6 bases). With 4 bases removed from V and 2 bases from J, the gap between germline ends came to 10 bases. In germline, CDR1 is SGHKS, CDR2 YYEKEE (reference sequence). The CDR3 runs 14 residues. CDR3 residues: CASSEQGCNQPQHF. CDR3 DNA: TGTGCCAGCAGCGAACAGGGTTGCAATCAGCCCCAGCATTTT.

The rearrangement uses TRBV19 and TRBJ1-2; 7 bases line up with TRBD1. V was pared by 4 bases and J by 6 bases, with 11 bases of the junction left unmatched. The CDR3 consists of 15 residues. Germline CDR1 and CDR2: LNHDA and SQIVND (reference sequence). The CDR3 bases are TGTGCCAGTAGTACACGACAGGGCAGGGTAAATGGCTACACCTTC. Amino acids: CASSTRQGRVNGYTF.

CDR3 nucleotides: TGTGCCAGCAGCTTTAGATCGGGAGGCAAAAACTATGGCTACACCTTC. It yields the protein CASSFRSGGKNYGYTF. The chain carries TRBV5-8 and TRBJ1-2; the D is unclear. Germline V CDR1 and CDR2: SGHTS, YDEGEE. V shed 2 bases and J shed 2 bases, with 16 bases lying between them. The CDR3 is made up of 16 amino acids.

The chain has TRBV5-6 and TRBJ1-1; D may be TRBD1 (5 bases). This CDR3 has 14 amino acids. V gave up 3 bases and J gave up 3 bases, with 12 bases separating them. Germline V gives CDR1 SGHDT, CDR2 YYEEEE. CDR3 residues: CASSWGWADTEAFF. In DNA form, the CDR3 reads TGTGCCAGCAGCTGGGGCTGGGCCGACACTGAAGCTTTCTTT.

The V and J genes are TRBV2 and TRBJ1-6, with 7 bases identical to TRBD1. V lost 0 bases to trimming and J lost 8 bases; unmatched junction nucleotides: 16. Germline V gives CDR1 SNHLY, CDR2 FYNNEI. The CDR3 sequence is 19 residues long. CDR3 bases: TGTGCCAGCAGTGAAGCTTTTTTGGAACAGGGGATGTGGGATTCACCCCTCCACTTT. It is translated as CASSEAFLEQGMWDSPLHF.

The chain couples TRBV6-1 to TRBJ1-1, with D hard to call. Per germline, CDR1 MNHNS and CDR2 SASEGT. This CDR3 has 11 residues. Between the trimmed V and J ends, which lost 4 bases and 7 bases, there was a span of 7 bases. CDR3 region: CASSGRSEAFF. In DNA form, the CDR3 reads TGTGCCAGCAGTGGAAGGAGTGAAGCTTTCTTT.

This sequence joins TRBV5-1 and TRBJ1-3; 10 bases map to TRBD1. The CDR3 is 16 residues long. With V trimmed by 4 bases and J by 2 bases, 6 bases remained unmatched. Germline V gene data show CDR1 as SGHRS and CDR2 as YFSETQ. The DNA of the CDR3 is TGCGCCAGCAGCGGGACAGGGGAGCAAGCTGGAAACACCATATATTTT. Translated: CASSGTGEQAGNTIYF.

J is TRBJ1-6 and V is TRBV28, with D possibly being TRBD1 (6 bases). Trimming removed 5 bases from V and 7 bases from J, with 33 bases in between. Germline V gives CDR1 MDHEN, CDR2 SYDVKM. This CDR3 is built from 21 residues. CDR3 sequence (DNA): TGTGCCAGCAGTAGATGTAATCCGGGGCCAACTACGGGGGGCGGCAATTCACCCCTCCACTTT. Translation: CASSRCNPGPTTGGGNSPLHF.